This T cell receptor (beta chain) is drawn from a study of OX40 agonist ivuxolimab in advanced cancers. Across the study: Patients enrolled in dose escalation were diagnosed with hepatocellular carcinoma, melanoma, renal cell or head and neck cancer.

To note about this clone: The antigen is not known.

Study conclusions and caveats: Mean expanded clone counts were higher in CD8+ than CD4+ T cells.

The V and J ends lost 2 bases and 0 bases respectively, with 1 base between them. The CDR3 has 12 residues. Per germline, CDR1 SGHTA and CDR2 FQGNSA. The protocol was immunoSEQ multiplex PCR, while the TCRdb copy is restricted to in-frame clones and leaves out a portion. The sample yields around 77,000 clones, 60% to 80% seen once. The sequence was collected from an adult with an advanced solid tumor such as melanoma, head and neck, liver or kidney cancer. The rearrangement links TRBV7-2 to TRBJ1-1; D remains ambiguous. This material consisted of CD4+ or CD8+ T cells sorted from blood, taken in a trial of the OX40 agonist ivuxolimab. CDR3 DNA sequence: TGTGCCAGCAGCTTACTGAACACTGAAGCTTTCTTT. This codes for CASSLLNTEAFF.